The 22 T cell receptor beta chains listed next were all sequenced from one sample in a study of Ad26.COV2.S vaccination and SARS-CoV-2 variants (dated by TCRdb to the early 2020s). The sample's treatment or condition label, in plain terms: around 19 received Ad26.COV2.S at low or high dose, single or two shots; about 5 received placebo; per-sample allocation not given. Repertoires of vaccine and placebo recipients were sequenced from samples collected on day 63 after the first injection. Library method: the immunoSEQ multiplex PCR assay. The source is immuneACCESS, and TCRdb retained only in-frame sequences with V and J called. Part of the clones is not carried over; for the studies checked, unresolved V genes explain less than half of this, and the remainder is unexplained. The table for this sample lists 380,000 or so clones; approximately 86% of them were counted only once. The ten largest clones take up around 10% of the sample.

Source: peripheral blood, taken in a trial of Ad26.COV2.S vaccine versus placebo. The receptors come from a person between 18 and 65 years old who received the Ad26.COV2.S COVID-19 vaccine or a placebo.

J is TRBJ2-1 and V is TRBV19; tentatively, D is TRBD2 (7 bases). The germline V gene has CDR1 LNHDA and CDR2 SQIVND (reference sequence). Trimming removed 7 bases from V and 4 bases from J, with 17 bases in between. The CDR3 covers 15 residues. CDR3 region: CASTNGGAGYNEQFF. DNA for the CDR3: TGTGCCAGTACCAATGGGGGGGCGGGTTACAATGAGCAGTTCTTC.

This clone was seen more than once but under ten times. The chain carries TRBV4-3 and TRBJ2-5; TRBD2 agrees at 7 bases. Germline assignment: CDR1 LGHNA and CDR2 YSLEER. J lost 5 bases, V lost 0 bases, and 9 bases had no gene match. The CDR3 has 16 residues. CDR3 loop: CASSQEGGVASETQYF. The CDR3 DNA reads as TGCGCCAGCAGCCAAGAGGGAGGGGTAGCGAGCGAGACCCAGTACTTC.

The chain joins TRBV7-9 to TRBJ1-1; D is possibly TRBD1 (5 bases). Germline V CDR1 and CDR2: SEHNR, FQNEAQ (reference sequence). This CDR3 has 13 amino acids. Trimming left V 5 bases short and J 8 bases short, with 15 bases between. DNA for the CDR3: TGTGCCAGCAGCCACTGGGACCGAAGAGAAGCTTTCTTT. Its protein product is CASSHWDRREAFF.

The table lists this clone with a few counts. The CDR3 DNA reads as TGCGCCAGCAGCTTGGCCGGTGGAGGGACTGAAGCTTTCTTT. Translation gives CASSLAGGGTEAFF. The rearrangement uses TRBV5-1 and TRBJ1-1; D not resolved. The length of the CDR3 is 14 residues. The V end lost 0 bases, the J end lost 5 bases, and 11 bases lay between the germline ends. Germline lookup yields CDR1 SGHRS and CDR2 YFSETQ.

This clone was recorded once. The gene calls are TRBV30 and TRBJ1-2; 7 bases agree with TRBD1. The CDR3 sequence is 15 residues long. Looked up from germline, CDR1 is GTSNPN and CDR2 is SVGIG (reference sequence). V was clipped by 2 bases and J by 4 bases; unmatched bases: 10. CDR3 protein: CAWSPATTGSYGYTF. CDR3 bases: TGTGCCTGGAGTCCCGCAACGACAGGGTCCTATGGCTACACCTTC.

The genes are TRBV3-1 (or the pseudogene TRBV3-2) and TRBJ1-1, with TRBD1 identical over 10 bases. The CDR3 is 18 amino acids. CDR1 and CDR2 (germline): LGHDT, YNNKEL (reference sequence). J gave up 5 bases and V 4 bases, and 16 bases lay outside the gene matches. CDR3 in DNA: TGTGCCAGCAGCCCTTTTTATCTTAGGGACAGGGGAGGGACTGAAGCTTTCTTT. It codes for CASSPFYLRDRGGTEAFF.

The rearrangement links TRBV9 to TRBJ1-1; the D is unclear. Per the germline V gene, CDR1 is SGDLS and CDR2 is YYNGEE. The CDR3 is 15 amino acids. V lost 0 bases to trimming and J lost 4 bases, with 13 bases between them. The CDR3 coding sequence is TGTGCCAGCAGCGTAGAGGTGGGGAGTCCCACTGAAGCTTTCTTT. Protein product: CASSVEVGSPTEAFF.

This chain connects TRBV12-3 or TRBV12-4 to TRBJ1-1, with TRBD1 matching 7 bases. The CDR3 loop spans 13 amino acids. The V and J ends lost 6 bases and 6 bases, in that order; junction bases with no gene match: 7. The DNA for the CDR3 is TGTGCCAGCAGCCCCGACAGGGCCCCTGAAGCTTTCTTT. Its protein product is CASSPDRAPEAFF.

V is TRBV14 and J is TRBJ2-7; TRBD2 agrees at 7 bases. The V segment lost 0 bases and the J segment 5 bases; nucleotides outside the gene matches: 7. Germline CDR1 SGHDN, CDR2 FVKESK. This CDR3 has 15 residues. The chain's CDR3 is CASSQDISGFHEQYF. The CDR3 DNA reads TGTGCCAGCAGCCAAGATATTAGCGGGTTCCACGAGCAGTACTTC.

This sequence joins TRBV4-3 and TRBJ2-1, with 10 nucleotides matching TRBD2. V shed 3 bases and J 10 bases; nucleotides not matched to a gene: 15. The germline gives CDR1 LGHNA, CDR2 YSLEER. This CDR3 spans 17 amino acids. CDR3 coding DNA: TGCGCCAGCAGCCAGGCCCCTCTAGCGGGAGAGACCAAAGAGCAGTTCTTC. Amino acids: CASSQAPLAGETKEQFF.

The V call is TRBV13, the J call TRBJ1-1, with 8 bases lining up with TRBD1. The CDR3 is made up of 12 amino acids. Germline V lookup: CDR1 PRHDT, CDR2 FYEKMQ (reference sequence). V shed 6 bases, J shed 10 bases, and the junction held 7 bases outside the gene matches. The CDR3 spells CASRSTGAPAFF. The CDR3 nucleotides read TGTGCCAGCAGATCGACAGGGGCTCCAGCTTTCTTT.

This chain uses TRBV2 with TRBJ2-7; 8 bases fit TRBD1. This CDR3 is 14 amino acids long. Unmatched junction bases numbered 7, after V lost 7 bases and J lost 2 bases. CDR1 SNHLY and CDR2 FYNNEI come from the germline V gene. CDR3 sequence (DNA): TGTGCCAGCAATCTAGAGACAGGGGCCTACGAGCAGTACTTC. It encodes CASNLETGAYEQYF.

A remark on this clone: The sample has other DNA sequences that encode this CDR3 too. V usage is TRBV7-2 and J usage is TRBJ2-3; 13 bases match TRBD2. The CDR3 has 15 residues. Trimming removed 5 bases from V and 4 bases from J; junction bases left unmatched: 3. CDR1 and CDR2 (germline): SGHTA, FQGNSA. The CDR3 sequence is CASSLGLAGADTQYF. For the CDR3, the DNA is TGTGCCAGCAGCCTCGGACTAGCGGGAGCAGATACGCAGTATTTT.

The chain joins TRBV28 to TRBJ2-7; D possibly uses TRBD1 or TRBD2 (7 bases each). The V gene's germline CDR1 is MDHEN and CDR2 SYDVKM. Trimming removed 8 bases from V and 6 bases from J, with 23 bases in between. The CDR3 runs to 15 residues. DNA of the CDR3: TGTGCCAGCCAACCTCAGGGGGGGACACGTGGCGAGCAGTACTTC. This codes for CASQPQGGTRGEQYF. Filled out from reference TRBV28 and TRBJ2-7, the complete variable domain reads DVKVTQSSRYLVKRTGEKVFLECVQDMDHENMFWYRQDPGLGLRLIYFSYDVKMKEKGDIPEGYSVSREKKERFSLILESASTNQTSMYLCASQPQGGTRGEQYFGPGTRLTVT.

This chain links TRBV2 with TRBJ1-1; TRBD1 matches at 7 bases. This CDR3 spans 14 amino acids. The germline CDR1 and CDR2 sequences are SNHLY and FYNNEI. The trim removed 5 bases at V and 4 bases at J, leaving 7 bases unmatched. Here the CDR3 DNA reads TGTGCCAGCAGTCCAGGACAGGCAGTCACTGAAGCTTTCTTT. Protein sequence: CASSPGQAVTEAFF.

This rearrangement joins TRBV7-9 to TRBJ2-1; D remains unclear. Between the trimmed V and J ends, which lost 7 bases and 3 bases, there was a span of 1 base. The CDR3 extends over 10 amino acids. Germline CDR1 SEHNR, CDR2 FQNEAQ (reference sequence). This CDR3 reads CASNYNEQFF. CDR3 nucleotides: TGTGCCAGCAACTACAATGAGCAGTTCTTC.

The chain recombines TRBV27 with TRBJ1-5; D perhaps matches TRBD1 (5 bases). From germline, CDR1 is MNHEY and CDR2 SMNVEV (reference sequence). Trimming left V 7 bases short and J 5 bases short, with 18 bases between. The CDR3 loop spans 15 amino acids. The CDR3 reads CASNEWTPRDQPQHF. CDR3 coding DNA: TGTGCCAGCAACGAATGGACACCGCGGGATCAGCCCCAGCATTTT.

This clone was seen a handful of times. The chain couples TRBV7-9 to TRBJ2-7; 13 bases align to TRBD2. V shed 5 bases, J shed 3 bases, and the junction held 4 bases outside the gene matches. Germline CDR1 SEHNR, CDR2 FQNEAQ (reference sequence). The CDR3 has 15 residues. In DNA, the CDR3 is TGTGCCAGCAGCACGACTAGCGGGGGGATCTACGAGCAGTACTTC. It encodes CASSTTSGGIYEQYF.

The chain couples TRBV5-1 to TRBJ2-3, with D possibly being TRBD1 (7 bases). Trimming cost V 4 bases and J 0 bases, with 12 bases left between them. Germline assignment: CDR1 SGHRS and CDR2 YFSETQ. The CDR3 is 15 residues long. The CDR3 coding sequence is TGCGCCAGCAGCAATGCGGGACAGAGCACAGATACGCAGTATTTT. Protein product: CASSNAGQSTDTQYF. Variable domain in full (rest from reference TRBV5-1 and TRBJ2-3): KAGVTQTPRYLIKTRGQQVTLSCSPISGHRSVSWYQQTPGQGLQFLFEYFSETQRNKGNFPGRFSGRQFSNSRSEMNVSTLELGDSALYLCASSNAGQSTDTQYFGPGTRLTVL.

The chain employs TRBV20-1 and TRBJ2-2, with D maybe TRBD2 (5 bases). CDR3 size: 11 residues. The germline CDR1 and CDR2 sequences are DFQATT and SNEGSKA (reference sequence). V gave up 5 bases and J gave up 5 bases, with 6 bases separating them. CDR3 protein: CSAERTGELFF. The CDR3 DNA sequence: TGCAGTGCTGAGCGGACCGGGGAGCTGTTTTTT.

The chain joins TRBV2 to TRBJ1-1; TRBD1 agrees at 9 bases. V trimming: 3 bases; J trimming: 3 bases; junction bases outside the gene matches: 5. Germline CDR1 reads SNHLY; CDR2 reads FYNNEI. The CDR3 is made up of 15 amino acids. CDR3 coding DNA: TGTGCCAGCAGTGAGGGACAGGGTGGGGACACTGAAGCTTTCTTT. This translates into CASSEGQGGDTEAFF.

The chain couples TRBV28 to TRBJ2-7; D remains unclear. The ends were cut back, 6 bases at V and 2 bases at J, with 11 bases in the middle. CDR1 and CDR2 (germline): MDHEN, SYDVKM. The CDR3 has 13 amino acids. CDR3 nucleotide sequence: TGTGCCAGCAGCACCGGCGCAGCCTACGAGCAGTACTTC. Its protein is CASSTGAAYEQYF.